This T cell receptor (beta chain) derives from a study of molecular identifiers for immune sequencing clone quantification. General study points: Clones that exceeded 20 RNA copies held over 99% of effector molecules, yet under 1% in naive cells.

The CDR3 runs 19 residues. Germline assignment: CDR1 SEHNR and CDR2 FQNEAQ (reference sequence). Trimming pared 5 bases from V and 0 bases from J, leaving 23 bases between. Points on this clonotype: Its matching antigen is unknown.

One entry per CDR3 protein results from TCRdb running MiXCR on the PCR reads. Of under 100,000 distinct CDR3 sequences detected, approximately 23% appear once; the ten largest clones hold approximately 0.78%. This chain links TRBV7-9 with TRBJ1-5; a possible D gene is TRBD1 (5 bases). Sequenced sample: naive CD8+ T cells from blood, with Jurkat cell RNA spiked in. Described subset: FACS-sorted CD8+CD4-CCR7+CD45RA+ naive T cells. This clonotype was obtained from a human donor in good health. Some libraries in this study had Jurkat cell RNA spiked in. Here the CDR3 reads CASSPRRTGDADSNQPQHF. For the CDR3, the DNA is TGTGCCAGCAGCCCGAGGCGAACCGGGGACGCAGATAGCAATCAGCCCCAGCATTTT.